The T cell receptor beta chain described here comes from a study of blood T cell repertoires in COVID-19. Measured with immunoSEQ multiplex PCR; TCRdb has only the in-frame clones, and not every one. The table shows under 150,000 clones, with approximately 84% occurring only once. Germline CDR1 and CDR2: SGHRS and YFSETQ. Trimming cost V 4 bases and J 7 bases, with 24 bases left between them. CDR3 length equals 17 residues. This sequence originates from a woman older than 75 in a cohort sampled during active or convalescent COVID-19. V usage is TRBV5-1 and J usage is TRBJ2-1, with D possibly TRBD2 on 6 matching bases. Sequencing used peripheral blood. The CDR3 sequence: CASSRRGEGARPNEQFF. The CDR3 DNA is TGCGCCAGCAGCCGGAGGGGCGAGGGAGCAAGGCCAAATGAGCAGTTCTTC.